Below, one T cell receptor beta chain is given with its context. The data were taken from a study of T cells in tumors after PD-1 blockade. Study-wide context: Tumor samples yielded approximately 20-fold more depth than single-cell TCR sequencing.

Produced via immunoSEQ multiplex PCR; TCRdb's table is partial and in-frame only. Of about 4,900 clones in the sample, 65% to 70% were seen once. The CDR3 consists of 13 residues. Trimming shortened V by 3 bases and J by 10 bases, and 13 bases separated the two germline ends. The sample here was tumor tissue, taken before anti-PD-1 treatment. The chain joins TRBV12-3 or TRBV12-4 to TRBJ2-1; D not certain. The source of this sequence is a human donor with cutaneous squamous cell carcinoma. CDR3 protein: CASSLGIPREQFF. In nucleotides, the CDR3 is TGTGCCAGCAGTTTGGGGATCCCTCGGGAGCAGTTCTTC.